The rows below give T cell receptor beta chains drawn from one sample of a study of blood T cells in healthy people across ages. In TCRdb, the 5' RACE reads were re-called with MiXCR into one record per CDR3 protein. The sample lists approximately 2,000,000 distinct CDR3 sequences, around 40% occurring once. Sequences were obtained from blood. The receptors derive from a human donor in good health. The CDR3 runs from the conserved cysteine through the conserved F or W. D genes are given only for firm matches. Part of the rows lack a size; the others show once, few, many or a class for expanded clones.

d_call,clone_size,j_call,v_call,cdr3_nt,cdr3_aa
NA,NA,TRBJ2-7,TRBV2,TGTGCCACCACCCGTGGCAGGGAAAGCGAGCAGTACTTC,CATTRGRESEQYF
TRBD1,NA,TRBJ1-2,TRBV29-1,TGCAGCGCCCTTCCGGGACAGGAGCCTTATTGCTATGGCTACACCTTC,CSALPGQEPYCYGYTF
NA,few,TRBJ1-5,TRBV4-2,TGTGCCAGCAGCCAAGATGGACCCCGGTTTAGCAATCAGCCCCAGCATTTT,CASSQDGPRFSNQPQHF
NA,NA,TRBJ2-5,TRBV20-1,TGCAGTGCTATGGTCGGAATCCAAGAGACCCAGTACTTC,CSAMVGIQETQYF
NA,few,TRBJ2-2,TRBV10-3,TGTGCCACCTGGGCGGAGGGAGCGGTTAAGGTCGCCGGGGAGCTGTTTTTT,CATWAEGAVKVAGELFF
NA,NA,TRBJ2-3,TRBV4-2,TGTGCCAGCAGCCAAGATGGGGGGGCAGGTGCAGATACGCAGTATTTT,CASSQDGGAGADTQYF
NA,once,TRBJ1-2,TRBV5-5,TGTGCCGGCAGCTTTGGGGGGCGCGACCATGGCTACACCTTC,CAGSFGGRDHGYTF
TRBD1,few,TRBJ2-7,TRBV28,TGTGCCAGCAGTTCGACAGGGGGAAGGCAGTACTTC,CASSSTGGRQYF
NA,few,TRBJ2-7,TRBV6-2/TRBV6-3,TGTGCCAGCACAATCAAGGGGGGATTAGGCTCCTACGAGCAGTACTTC,CASTIKGGLGSYEQYF
NA,few,TRBJ1-1,TRBV6-5,TGTGCCATCGAAGGACTTGCTGAAGCTTTCTTT,CAIEGLAEAFF
NA,few,TRBJ1-5,TRBV28,TGTGCCAGCAGTTTAGCCAGGGCTCAGCCCCAGCATTTT,CASSLARAQPQHF
NA,few,TRBJ2-5,TRBV28,TGTGCCAGCAGTTCGGCAGGGTCAGAGACCCAGTACTTC,CASSSAGSETQYF
TRBD2,NA,TRBJ2-3,TRBV4-3,TGCGCCAGCAGCCAAGATGCGGGAGACACAGATACGCAGTATTTT,CASSQDAGDTDTQYF
NA,NA,TRBJ2-3,TRBV12-3/TRBV12-4,TGTGCCAGCACTTGGAGTAGCGCGAACACAGATACGCAGTATTTT,CASTWSSANTDTQYF
NA,many,TRBJ2-6,TRBV7-3,TGTGCCAGCAGCTCCTCGGGTACGGGGAGGGCCAACGTCCTGACTTTC,CASSSSGTGRANVLTF
TRBD1,NA,TRBJ2-3,TRBV11-3,TGTGCCAGCAGCTTTGACAGGGATACAGATACGCAGTATTTT,CASSFDRDTDTQYF
NA,NA,TRBJ2-7,TRBV6-2/TRBV6-3,TGTGCCAGCTGGCGGGGGCCAGGGTACGAGCAGTACTTC,CASWRGPGYEQYF
NA,once,TRBJ2-1,TRBV12-3/TRBV12-4,TGTGCCAGCAGTTTAGGAGGGGCCGCGGGCAATGAGCAGTTCTTC,CASSLGGAAGNEQFF
NA,NA,TRBJ2-5,TRBV4-3,TGCGCCAGCAGTCAAGATACAATGAGGGTACAAGAGACCCAGTACTTC,CASSQDTMRVQETQYF
TRBD1,NA,TRBJ2-6,TRBV3-1,TGTGCCAGCAGCCAGCCGACAGGGACCTCTGGGGCCAACGTCCTGACTTTC,CASSQPTGTSGANVLTF
TRBD1,NA,TRBJ1-2,TRBV25-1,TGTGCCAGCAGTGATGGGGGGGACAGGGGGCTAGTAAGTGGCTACACCTTC,CASSDGGDRGLVSGYTF
TRBD2,NA,TRBJ2-7,TRBV4-2,TGTGCCAGCAGCCAAGAGGGGTTGGCTAGCGGGGTCCACGAGCAGTACTTC,CASSQEGLASGVHEQYF
NA,NA,TRBJ2-5,TRBV28,TGTGCCAGCAGTCTTATAGCGGTACAAGAGACCCAGTACTTC,CASSLIAVQETQYF
NA,NA,TRBJ2-3,TRBV29-1,TGCAGCTTAAAGAAAGTGAGGGATACGCAGTATTTT,CSLKKVRDTQYF
NA,NA,TRBJ1-5,TRBV10-3,TGTGCCATCAGTGAGTCAGGAATCGGCAATCAGCCCCAGCATTTT,CAISESGIGNQPQHF
NA,NA,TRBJ2-3,TRBV12-3/TRBV12-4,TGTGCCAGCAGTTTAACGACAGCAGATACGCAGTATTTT,CASSLTTADTQYF
NA,NA,TRBJ1-6,TRBV7-6,TGTGCCAGCAGCCCGTCGGGGGCCGGTTCACCCCTCCACTTT,CASSPSGAGSPLHF
NA,many,TRBJ2-7,TRBV7-2,TGTGCCAGCAGCCCGGGGACATTCGGCGGCGAGCAGTACTTC,CASSPGTFGGEQYF
NA,NA,TRBJ1-2,TRBV25-1,TGTGCCAGCAGTGAATTTGGGGAGGGAAACTATGGCTACACCTTC,CASSEFGEGNYGYTF
TRBD1,many,TRBJ2-7,TRBV12-3/TRBV12-4,TGTGCCAGCAGTATCCCGGGACAGGGGGCCTACGAGCAGTACTTC,CASSIPGQGAYEQYF
NA,NA,TRBJ2-3,TRBV4-1,TGCGCCAGCAGCCGAGACTCCCTACAAAGCACAGATACGCAGTATTTT,CASSRDSLQSTDTQYF
NA,few,TRBJ1-2,TRBV12-3/TRBV12-4,TGTGCCAGCAGCGGCCCCCGGCTACATGGCTACACCTTC,CASSGPRLHGYTF
NA,NA,TRBJ1-4,TRBV5-1,TGCGCCAGCAGGCCAGTCTCGAAGGGTAATGAAAAACTGTTTTTT,CASRPVSKGNEKLFF
NA,once,TRBJ1-2,TRBV12-3/TRBV12-4,TGTGCCAGCAGTCCGACAGCAGTCTATGGCCACACCTTC,CASSPTAVYGHTF
TRBD1,few,TRBJ2-1,TRBV30,TGTGCCTGGAGCAGGGGGAATGAGCAGTTCTTC,CAWSRGNEQFF
NA,NA,TRBJ1-2,TRBV2,TGTGCCAGCACTTACGGAGAGTATGGCTACACCTTC,CASTYGEYGYTF
NA,NA,TRBJ2-1,TRBV2,TGTGCCAGCACCAGACAAGAGACCCAGTTCTTC,CASTRQETQFF
NA,NA,TRBJ2-5,TRBV20-1,TGCAGTGCTATCCCGTTTGGACGGCTACTCCAAGAGACCCAGTACTTC,CSAIPFGRLLQETQYF
NA,NA,TRBJ1-1,TRBV29-1,TGCAGCGTTGTGAGACACCGAGGGGACACTGAAGCTTTCTTT,CSVVRHRGDTEAFF
NA,NA,TRBJ1-1,TRBV9,TGTGCCAGCAGCCCCCCGCCCTACAGTGAAGCTTTCTTT,CASSPPPYSEAFF
TRBD1,few,TRBJ2-2,TRBV29-1,TGCAGCGTGGCGATGACAGGGGGAACCGGGGAGCTGTTTTTT,CSVAMTGGTGELFF
TRBD1,NA,TRBJ1-5,TRBV20-1,TGCAGTGCTAGCGACAGGGGCTTCCAGCCCCAGCATTTT,CSASDRGFQPQHF
TRBD2,few,TRBJ2-5,TRBV11-2,TGTGCCAGCAGCTCAGGACTAGCGGGACTAACCCAAGAGACCCAGTACTTC,CASSSGLAGLTQETQYF
TRBD1,NA,TRBJ2-1,TRBV25-1,TGTGCCAGCAGTGGCAGGGGGCGGTCGGCCTACGAGCAGTTCTTC,CASSGRGRSAYEQFF
NA,NA,TRBJ1-2,TRBV18,TGTGCCAGCTCACCACCAGAATTAACAGCAGCTAACTATGGCTACACCTTC,CASSPPELTAANYGYTF
NA,few,TRBJ2-1,TRBV6-1,TGTGCCAGCAGTGAATCTAGTTTATCCTACAATGAGCAGTTCTTC,CASSESSLSYNEQFF
TRBD1,NA,TRBJ1-2,TRBV11-2,TGTGCCAGCAGCCCCGACAGGGACAGAAATGGCTACACCTTC,CASSPDRDRNGYTF
NA,NA,TRBJ1-2,TRBV7-9,TGTGCCAGCAGCAAAGGGGTTGTCTATGGCTACACCTTC,CASSKGVVYGYTF
TRBD2,few,TRBJ2-3,TRBV7-9,TGTGCCAGCAGCTTCGGGACTAGTTTGGATACGCAGTATTTT,CASSFGTSLDTQYF
NA,NA,TRBJ1-1,TRBV7-2,TGTGCCAGCAGCCGAGTGAGCACTGAAGCTTTCTTT,CASSRVSTEAFF
TRBD1,NA,TRBJ1-1,TRBV29-1,TGCAGCGTTGAACTGGGACAGCTCACTGAAGCTTTCTTT,CSVELGQLTEAFF
TRBD1,NA,TRBJ1-2,TRBV4-1,TGCGCCAGCAGCCGAGTGGGCAGGCAGGGGGCGTTATATGGCTACACCTTC,CASSRVGRQGALYGYTF
NA,NA,TRBJ1-3,TRBV6-2/TRBV6-3,TGTGCCAGCAGAAAAGACAGGAGCTCTGGAAACACCATATATTTT,CASRKDRSSGNTIYF
NA,few,TRBJ2-6,TRBV7-9,TGTGCCAGCAGCCCCCGACAGCACGACTCTGGGGCCAACGTCCTGACTTTC,CASSPRQHDSGANVLTF
NA,few,TRBJ2-3,TRBV20-1,TGCAGTGCTAGAGTATTCCCTAGAACAACAGATACGCAGTATTTT,CSARVFPRTTDTQYF
NA,NA,TRBJ1-2,TRBV20-1,NA,CSAKLDVYGCTF